A single T cell receptor beta chain is shown here with its context. Its antigen is unknown. The input lacks base qualities; no much larger clone sits a single base away. This record comes from a study of blood T cell repertoires in COVID-19 (dated by TCRdb to the early 2020s). Concerning the study at large: Samples covering the acute and convalescent phases of COVID-19 were provided by collaborators in the United States, Italy and Spain. The samples were drawn from two sources: the first 160 participants of the ongoing ImmuneRACE study, and 950 to 1,500 subjects contributed by 6 global collaborators. Subjects who had been exposed to COVID-19, were actively infected with it, or had recovered from it provided the deeply sampled blood TCRbeta repertoires that made up the dataset. The material from the prospective study consisted of cDNA or gDNA derived from T cells, B-cell-depleted T cells, or PBMCs. Where available, HLA class I and class II types were obtained from metadata supplied by the sample provider rather than from assay-based typing. Nearly every sample came with metadata listing a de-identified subject ID, COVID-19 status, age in years and sex. The repertoires were made available in a free public database intended to serve as a resource for research on the immune response to SARS-CoV-2.

Paper-wide results and their limitations: Clinical and demographic metadata were provided uncurated, with the amount varying by source and participant.

In Seattle, one collaborating source enrolled patients while the infection was active and tracked those patients longitudinally over the course of disease. Collaborating institutions collected whole blood in K2EDTA tubes following their own protocols. For TCRbeta analysis, collaborators shipped samples as frozen whole blood, isolated PBMCs, or DNA extracted from either of those sample types. TCRbeta CDR3 regions were amplified from genomic DNA by means of the immunoSEQ Assay, a bias-controlled multiplex PCR. In the source study's methods: The number of nucleated cells in each sample was estimated by amplification of reference gene primers within the assay. To quantify the absolute abundance of each unique TCRbeta CDR3 rearrangement, sequence reads were collapsed and filtered. Productive Simpson clonality was computed per sample as the square root of Simpson's diversity index over productive rearrangements. This immuneACCESS table, as held by TCRdb, lists in-frame sequences with V and J called but not all clones. Of the missing ones, under half trace to an unresolved V gene in checked studies; the others have no known cause. That table furnishes V, J and clone size, whereas the DNA furnished D and trimming. Across this sample there are 45,000 to 60,000 clones, with around 82% seen only once. 8% to 10% of the sample comes from the top ten.

The CDR3, from cysteine to phenylalanine, totals 15 residues. The entry retains the CDR3 DNA only, 45 bases that are in frame from base 1. As encoded in the germline V gene, CDR1 is SGHTA while CDR2 is FQGNSA. The germline V and J ends show losses of 3 bases and 10 bases respectively, and no gene match explains 5 bases of the junction. This TCR was recovered from a man older than 75 with COVID-19, enrolled during active disease. The chain links TRBV7-2 with TRBJ2-1; TRBD2 matches 14 bases in the middle. Sequenced sample: peripheral blood. DNA sequence: TGTGCCAGCAGCTTGACTAGCGGGAGGGCTGGGGAGCAGTTCTTC. This is translated as CASSLTSGRAGEQFF.